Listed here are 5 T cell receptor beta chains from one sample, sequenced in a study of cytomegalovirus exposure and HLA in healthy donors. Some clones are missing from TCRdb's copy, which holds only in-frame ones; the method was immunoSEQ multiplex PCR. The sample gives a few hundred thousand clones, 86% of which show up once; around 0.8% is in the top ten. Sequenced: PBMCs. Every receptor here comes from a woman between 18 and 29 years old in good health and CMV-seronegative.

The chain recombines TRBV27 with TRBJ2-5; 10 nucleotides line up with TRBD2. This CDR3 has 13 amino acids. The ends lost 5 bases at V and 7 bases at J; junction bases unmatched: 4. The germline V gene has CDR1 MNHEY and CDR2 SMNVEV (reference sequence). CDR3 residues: CASSSGRAGTQYF. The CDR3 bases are TGTGCCAGCAGTAGCGGGAGGGCCGGGACCCAGTACTTC.

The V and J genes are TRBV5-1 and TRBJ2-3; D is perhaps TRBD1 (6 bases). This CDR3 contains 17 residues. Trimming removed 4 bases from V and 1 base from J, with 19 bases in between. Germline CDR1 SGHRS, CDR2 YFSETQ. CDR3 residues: CASSPNPQGTGTDTQYF. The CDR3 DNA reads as TGCGCCAGCAGCCCCAACCCCCAGGGGACGGGCACAGATACGCAGTATTTT.

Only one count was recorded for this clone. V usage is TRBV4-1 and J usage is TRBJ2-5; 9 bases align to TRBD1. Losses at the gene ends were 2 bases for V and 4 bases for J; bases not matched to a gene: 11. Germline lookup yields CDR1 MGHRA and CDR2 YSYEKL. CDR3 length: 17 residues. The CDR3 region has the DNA TGCGCCAGCAGCCAATCTCTAACAGGGGGCACGGTAGAGACCCAGTACTTC. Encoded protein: CASSQSLTGGTVETQYF.

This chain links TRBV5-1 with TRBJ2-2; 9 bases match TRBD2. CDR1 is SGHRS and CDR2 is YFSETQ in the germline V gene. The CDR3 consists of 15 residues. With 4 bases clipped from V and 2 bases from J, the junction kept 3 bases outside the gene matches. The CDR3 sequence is CASSLGTSNTGELFF. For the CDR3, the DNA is TGCGCCAGCAGCCTAGGGACTAGCAACACCGGGGAGCTGTTTTTT. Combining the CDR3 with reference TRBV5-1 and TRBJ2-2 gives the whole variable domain KAGVTQTPRYLIKTRGQQVTLSCSPISGHRSVSWYQQTPGQGLQFLFEYFSETQRNKGNFPGRFSGRQFSNSRSEMNVSTLELGDSALYLCASSLGTSNTGELFFGEGSRLTVL.

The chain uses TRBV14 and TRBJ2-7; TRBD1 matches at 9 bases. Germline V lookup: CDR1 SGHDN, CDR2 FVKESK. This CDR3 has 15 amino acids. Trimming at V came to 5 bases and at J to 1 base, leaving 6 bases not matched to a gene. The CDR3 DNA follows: TGTGCCAGCAGCTTAGGACAGGGGCCTTCCTACGAGCAGTACTTC. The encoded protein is CASSLGQGPSYEQYF.